A selection of T cell receptor beta chains follows, all from one sample in a study of T cells in Graves' hyperthyroidism and ophthalmopathy. TCRdb reprocessed the multiplex PCR reads via MiXCR and lists one record per CDR3 protein. The sample yields around 540,000 distinct CDR3 sequences, 46% seen once. Sequenced sample: peripheral blood or thyroid tissue (not recorded which). The source of these receptors is a woman aged 18-35 years with Graves' hyperthyroidism. The CDR3 runs from the conserved cysteine through the conserved F or W. Each record gives: clone size, V gene, CDR3 length, J gene, D gene, CDR3 protein, CDR3 DNA. D genes are given only for firm matches. Some rows mark clone size as missing; the rest say once, few, many or name a class of expanded clone.

abundance: -; v_gene: TRBV19; len: 13; j_gene: TRBJ1-2; d_gene: -; CDR3aa: CASSMQGSYGYTF; CDR3nt: TGTGCCAGTAGTATGCAGGGAAGCTATGGCTACACCTTC
abundance: few; v_gene: TRBV6-4; len: 15; j_gene: TRBJ2-7; d_gene: TRBD1; CDR3aa: CASSDSGDSPYEQYF; CDR3nt: TGTGCCAGCAGTGACTCCGGGGACAGTCCCTACGAGCAGTACTTC
abundance: -; v_gene: TRBV7-8; len: 14; j_gene: TRBJ2-3; d_gene: -; CDR3aa: CASSSQTGRPTQYF; CDR3nt: TGTGCCAGCAGCTCCCAGACAGGCCGCCCTACGCAGTATTTT
abundance: -; v_gene: TRBV3-1; len: 15; j_gene: TRBJ2-7; d_gene: -; CDR3aa: CASSQDQDTPYEQYF; CDR3nt: TGTGCCAGCAGCCAAGATCAGGACACCCCTTACGAGCAGTACTTC
abundance: -; v_gene: TRBV20-1; len: 17; j_gene: TRBJ1-2; d_gene: -; CDR3aa: CSARSAQGNSVDYGYTF; CDR3nt: TGCAGTGCTAGATCCGCCCAAGGGAACAGCGTGGACTATGGCTACACCTTC
abundance: -; v_gene: TRBV2; len: 15; j_gene: TRBJ2-3; d_gene: TRBD1; CDR3aa: CASRSDRGRGDTQYF; CDR3nt: TGTGCCAGCAGGTCAGACAGGGGGCGAGGAGATACGCAGTATTTT
abundance: few; v_gene: TRBV19; len: 15; j_gene: TRBJ1-3; d_gene: TRBD1; CDR3aa: CASSRDRLSGNTIYF; CDR3nt: TGTGCCAGTAGTCGGGACAGGCTCTCTGGAAACACCATATATTTT
abundance: -; v_gene: TRBV12-3/TRBV12-4; len: 14; j_gene: TRBJ2-7; d_gene: -; CDR3aa: CASRQGRSSYEQYF; CDR3nt: TGTGCCAGCAGACAGGGGAGGTCCTCCTACGAGCAGTACTTC
abundance: -; v_gene: TRBV5-1; len: 15; j_gene: TRBJ1-2; d_gene: -; CDR3aa: CASSLAQGTNYGYTF; CDR3nt: TGCGCCAGCAGCTTGGCCCAGGGGACAAACTATGGCTACACCTTC
abundance: -; v_gene: TRBV7-3; len: 16; j_gene: TRBJ2-2; d_gene: TRBD2; CDR3aa: CASSSSGRVNTGELFF; CDR3nt: TGTGCCAGCAGTTCGAGCGGGAGGGTGAACACCGGGGAGCTGTTTTTT